This entry concerns a single TCR beta chain. The data belong to a study of CD8 T cells in Susac syndrome. The overall study: The Susac syndrome patients that were sequenced included roughly six with active disease and 8 or 9 in remission.

The CDR3 sequence is 13 residues long. In germline, CDR1 is SQVTM, CDR2 ANQGSEA. The junction had 7 bases not matched to a gene; V was cut back by 6 bases and J by 7 bases. An amount of RNA that ranged from roughly 0.45 to 1 ug was reverse transcribed with random hexamers. In TCRdb, the immunoSEQ multiplex PCR reads were re-called with MiXCR into one record per CDR3 protein. The sample records roughly 250,000 distinct CDR3 sequences, about 96% being singletons. The V gene is TRBV29-1, the J gene TRBJ1-5, with TRBD1 matching 9 bases. The receptor was isolated from a human donor with Susac syndrome. Material: CD4+ T cells from PBMCs. CDR3 sequence reads: CSVVQGAGQPQHF. CDR3 coding DNA: TGCAGCGTCGTACAGGGGGCCGGGCAGCCCCAGCATTTT.